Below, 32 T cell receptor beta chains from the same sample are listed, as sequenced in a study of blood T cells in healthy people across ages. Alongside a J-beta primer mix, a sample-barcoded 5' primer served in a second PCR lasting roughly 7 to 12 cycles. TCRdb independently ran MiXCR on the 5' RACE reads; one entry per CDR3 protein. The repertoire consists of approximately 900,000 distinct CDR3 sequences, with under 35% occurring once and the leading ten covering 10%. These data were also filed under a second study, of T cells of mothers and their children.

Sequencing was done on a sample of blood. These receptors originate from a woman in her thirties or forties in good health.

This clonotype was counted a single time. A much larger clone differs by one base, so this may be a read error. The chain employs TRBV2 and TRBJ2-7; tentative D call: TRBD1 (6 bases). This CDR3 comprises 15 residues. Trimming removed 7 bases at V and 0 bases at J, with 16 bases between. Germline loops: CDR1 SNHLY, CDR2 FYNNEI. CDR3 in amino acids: CASNPDRWSSYEQYF. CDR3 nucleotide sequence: TGTGCCAGCAACCCTGACAGGTGGAGCTCCTACGAGCAGTACTTC.

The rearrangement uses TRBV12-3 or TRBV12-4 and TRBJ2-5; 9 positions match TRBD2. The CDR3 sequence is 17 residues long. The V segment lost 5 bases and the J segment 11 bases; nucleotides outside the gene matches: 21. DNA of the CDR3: TGTGCCAGCAGTCCAGCGAGAAGACTAGCGGACCATTGGGAGCAGTACTTC. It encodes CASSPARRLADHWEQYF.

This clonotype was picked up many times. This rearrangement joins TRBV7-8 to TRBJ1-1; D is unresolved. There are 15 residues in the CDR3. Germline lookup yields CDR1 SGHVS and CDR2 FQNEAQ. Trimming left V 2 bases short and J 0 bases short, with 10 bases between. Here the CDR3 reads CASSLRLRMNTEAFF. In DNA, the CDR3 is TGTGCCAGCAGCTTACGTTTACGGATGAACACTGAAGCTTTCTTT.

CDR3 bases: TGCGCCAGCAATAGCGGGGGGGCCGTGGAAGAGACCCAGTACTTC. It encodes CASNSGGAVEETQYF. The chain uses TRBV5-1 and TRBJ2-5; TRBD2 matches at 11 bases. The germline CDR1 and CDR2 sequences are SGHRS and YFSETQ. V was clipped by 6 bases and J by 3 bases; unmatched bases: 7. The CDR3 totals 15 residues. The full variable domain, rest sourced from reference TRBV5-1 and TRBJ2-5, is KAGVTQTPRYLIKTRGQQVTLSCSPISGHRSVSWYQQTPGQGLQFLFEYFSETQRNKGNFPGRFSGRQFSNSRSEMNVSTLELGDSALYLCASNSGGAVEETQYFGPGTRLLVL.

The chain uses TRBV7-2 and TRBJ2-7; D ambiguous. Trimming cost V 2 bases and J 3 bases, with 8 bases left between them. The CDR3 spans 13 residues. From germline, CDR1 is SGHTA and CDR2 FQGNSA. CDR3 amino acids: CASSLNPVYEQYF. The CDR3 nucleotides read TGTGCCAGCAGCTTAAACCCTGTCTACGAGCAGTACTTC.

The CDR3 spells CASSYWAAGSYNEQFF. In nucleotides, the CDR3 is TGTGCCAGCAGTTACTGGGCAGCGGGCTCCTACAATGAGCAGTTCTTC. The V gene is TRBV6-6, the J gene TRBJ2-1, with D perhaps matching TRBD2 (6 bases). The CDR3 runs 16 residues. Trimming stripped 1 base from V and 0 bases from J, with 10 bases between. CDR1 is MNHNY, CDR2 SVGAGI, per germline (reference sequence).

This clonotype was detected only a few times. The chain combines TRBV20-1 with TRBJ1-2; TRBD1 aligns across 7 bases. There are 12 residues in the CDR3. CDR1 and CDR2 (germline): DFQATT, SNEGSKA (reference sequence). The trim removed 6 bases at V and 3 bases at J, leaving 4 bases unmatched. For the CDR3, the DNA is TGCAGTGCCCAGACAGGGCACTATGGCTACACCTTC. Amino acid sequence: CSAQTGHYGYTF.

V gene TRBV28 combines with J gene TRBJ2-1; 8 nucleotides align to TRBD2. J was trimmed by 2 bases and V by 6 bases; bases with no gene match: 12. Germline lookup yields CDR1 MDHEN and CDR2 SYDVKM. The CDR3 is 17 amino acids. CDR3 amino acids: CASSHPSGGQPYNEQFF. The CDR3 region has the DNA TGTGCCAGCAGCCATCCATCGGGGGGGCAACCCTACAATGAGCAGTTCTTC.

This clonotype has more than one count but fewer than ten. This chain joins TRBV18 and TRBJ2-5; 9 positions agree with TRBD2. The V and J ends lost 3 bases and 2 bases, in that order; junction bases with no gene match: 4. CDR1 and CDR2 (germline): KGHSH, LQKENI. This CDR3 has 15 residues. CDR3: CASSPRGGPQETQYF. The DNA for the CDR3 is TGTGCCAGCTCACCGCGGGGGGGCCCGCAAGAGACCCAGTACTTC.

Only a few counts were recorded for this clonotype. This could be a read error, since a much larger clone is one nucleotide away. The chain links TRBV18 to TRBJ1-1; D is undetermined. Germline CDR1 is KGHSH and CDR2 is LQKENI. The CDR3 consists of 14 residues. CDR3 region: CAGSPSPENTEAFF. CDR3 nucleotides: TGTGCCGGCTCACCATCGCCAGAGAACACTGAAGCTTTCTTT.

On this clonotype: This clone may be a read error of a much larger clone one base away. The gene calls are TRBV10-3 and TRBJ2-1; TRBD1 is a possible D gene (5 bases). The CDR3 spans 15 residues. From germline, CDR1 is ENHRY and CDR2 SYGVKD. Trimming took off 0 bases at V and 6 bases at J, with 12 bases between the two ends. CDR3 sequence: CAISESGLDANEQFF. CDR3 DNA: TGTGCCATCAGTGAGTCGGGGCTAGATGCCAATGAGCAGTTCTTC.

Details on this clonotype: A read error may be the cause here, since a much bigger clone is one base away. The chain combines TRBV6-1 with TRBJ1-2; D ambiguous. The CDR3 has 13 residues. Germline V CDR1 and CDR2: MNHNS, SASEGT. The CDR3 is CASSEAFLYGHTF. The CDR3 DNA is TGTGCCAGCAGTGAAGCCTTCCTATATGGCCACACCTTC.

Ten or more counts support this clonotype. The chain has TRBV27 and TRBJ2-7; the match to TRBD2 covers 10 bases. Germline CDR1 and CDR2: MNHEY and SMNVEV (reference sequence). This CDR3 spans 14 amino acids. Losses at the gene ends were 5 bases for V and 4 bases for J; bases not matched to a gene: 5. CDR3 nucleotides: TGTGCCAGCAGTCAACGGACTAGCGGATACGAGCAGTACTTC. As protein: CASSQRTSGYEQYF.

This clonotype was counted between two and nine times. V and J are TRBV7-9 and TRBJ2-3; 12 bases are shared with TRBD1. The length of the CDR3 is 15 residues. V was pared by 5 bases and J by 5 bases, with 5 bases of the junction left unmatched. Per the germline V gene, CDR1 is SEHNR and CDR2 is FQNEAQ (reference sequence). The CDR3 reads CASSLGQGALDTQYF. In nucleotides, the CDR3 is TGTGCCAGCAGCCTGGGACAGGGGGCGTTAGATACGCAGTATTTT.

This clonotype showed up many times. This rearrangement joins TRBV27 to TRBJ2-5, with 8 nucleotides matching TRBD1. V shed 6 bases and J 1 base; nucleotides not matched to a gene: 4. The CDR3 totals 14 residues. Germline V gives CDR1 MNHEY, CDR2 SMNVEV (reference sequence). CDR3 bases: TGTGCCAGCAGAAGGGGACAGGTCCAAGAGACCCAGTACTTC. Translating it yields CASRRGQVQETQYF.

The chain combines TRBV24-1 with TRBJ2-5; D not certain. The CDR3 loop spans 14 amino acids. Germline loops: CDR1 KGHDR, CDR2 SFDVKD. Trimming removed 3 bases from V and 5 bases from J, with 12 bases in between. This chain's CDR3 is CATSDAGDVETQYF. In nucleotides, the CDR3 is TGTGCCACCAGTGATGCAGGAGATGTGGAGACCCAGTACTTC.

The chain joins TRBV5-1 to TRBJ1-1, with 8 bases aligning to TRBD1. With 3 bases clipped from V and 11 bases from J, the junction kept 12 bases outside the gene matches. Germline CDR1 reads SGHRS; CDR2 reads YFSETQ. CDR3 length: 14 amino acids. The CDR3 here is CASSSGQAQDYAFF. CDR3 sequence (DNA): TGCGCCAGCAGCTCGGGACAGGCTCAGGACTATGCTTTCTTT.

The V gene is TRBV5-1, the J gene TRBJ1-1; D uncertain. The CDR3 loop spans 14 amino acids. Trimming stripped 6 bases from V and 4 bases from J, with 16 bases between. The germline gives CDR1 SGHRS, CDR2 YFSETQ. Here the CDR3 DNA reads TGCGCCAGCAACCAACAGCTCTCCGGCACTGAAGCTTTCTTT. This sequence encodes CASNQQLSGTEAFF.

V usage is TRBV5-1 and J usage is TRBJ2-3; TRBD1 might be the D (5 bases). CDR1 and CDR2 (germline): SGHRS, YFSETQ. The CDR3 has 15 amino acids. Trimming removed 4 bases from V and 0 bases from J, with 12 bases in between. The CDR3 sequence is CASSPDSTSTDTQYF. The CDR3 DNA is TGCGCCAGCAGCCCCGACAGTACTAGCACAGATACGCAGTATTTT.

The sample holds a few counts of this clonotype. The CDR3 bases are TGTGCCAGCAGTTCGAACTGGATTATGCACCGGACTAGCGGGGGGCCTAATACGGACAATGAGCAGTTCTTC. This gives the protein CASSSNWIMHRTSGGPNTDNEQFF. This sequence joins TRBV28 and TRBJ2-1, with TRBD2 matching 14 bases. This CDR3 contains 24 residues. V was pared by 4 bases and J by 5 bases, with 28 bases of the junction left unmatched. Germline lookup yields CDR1 MDHEN and CDR2 SYDVKM.

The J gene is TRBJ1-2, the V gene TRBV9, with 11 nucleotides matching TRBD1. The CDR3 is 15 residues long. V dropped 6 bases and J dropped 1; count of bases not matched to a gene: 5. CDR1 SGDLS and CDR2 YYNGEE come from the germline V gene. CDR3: CASTGTGGFNYGYTF. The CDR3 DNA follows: TGTGCCAGCACCGGGACAGGGGGGTTTAACTATGGCTACACCTTC.

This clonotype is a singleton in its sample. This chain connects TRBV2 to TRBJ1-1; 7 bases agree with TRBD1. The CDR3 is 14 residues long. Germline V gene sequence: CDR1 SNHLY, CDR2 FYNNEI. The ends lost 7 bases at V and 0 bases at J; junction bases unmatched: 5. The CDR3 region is CASMTGQMNTEAFF. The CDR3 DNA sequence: TGTGCCAGCATGACGGGACAGATGAACACTGAAGCTTTCTTT.

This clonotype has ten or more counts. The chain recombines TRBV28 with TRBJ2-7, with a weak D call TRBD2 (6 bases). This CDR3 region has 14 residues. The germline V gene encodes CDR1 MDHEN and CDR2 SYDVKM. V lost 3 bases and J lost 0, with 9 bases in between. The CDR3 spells CASSFLDYSYEQYF. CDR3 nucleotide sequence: TGTGCCAGCAGTTTTTTGGACTACTCCTACGAGCAGTACTTC.

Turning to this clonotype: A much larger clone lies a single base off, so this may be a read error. In DNA form, the CDR3 reads TGTGCCGGCCGGCGGGGTCCGCAGACAGATACGCAGTATTTT. Protein product: CAGRRGPQTDTQYF. J is TRBJ2-3 and V is TRBV10-3; tentatively, D is TRBD2 (6 bases). Trimming shortened V by 11 bases and J by 3 bases, and 18 bases separated the two germline ends. CDR3 length equals 14 residues. Per germline, CDR1 ENHRY and CDR2 SYGVKD.

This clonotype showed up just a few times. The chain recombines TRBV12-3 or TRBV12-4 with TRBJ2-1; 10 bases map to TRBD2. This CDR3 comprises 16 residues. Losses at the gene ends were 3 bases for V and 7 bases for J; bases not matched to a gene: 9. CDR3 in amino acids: CASSFPASGGWNEQFF. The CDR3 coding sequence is TGTGCCAGCAGTTTCCCAGCTAGCGGGGGTTGGAATGAGCAGTTCTTC.

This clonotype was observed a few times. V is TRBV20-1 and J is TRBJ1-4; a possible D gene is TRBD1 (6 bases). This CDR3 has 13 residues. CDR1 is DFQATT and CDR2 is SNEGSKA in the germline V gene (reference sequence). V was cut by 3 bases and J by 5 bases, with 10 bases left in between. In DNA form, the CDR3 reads TGCAGTGCTAGGAACAGGGAGAATGAAAAACTGTTTTTT. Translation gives CSARNRENEKLFF.

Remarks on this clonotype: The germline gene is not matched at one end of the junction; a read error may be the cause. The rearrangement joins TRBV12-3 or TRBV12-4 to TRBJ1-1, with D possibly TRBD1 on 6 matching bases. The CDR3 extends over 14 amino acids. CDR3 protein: CANSPGQRNTEAFF. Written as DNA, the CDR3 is TGTGCCAACAGCCCCGGACAGAGGAACACTGAAGCTTTTTTT.

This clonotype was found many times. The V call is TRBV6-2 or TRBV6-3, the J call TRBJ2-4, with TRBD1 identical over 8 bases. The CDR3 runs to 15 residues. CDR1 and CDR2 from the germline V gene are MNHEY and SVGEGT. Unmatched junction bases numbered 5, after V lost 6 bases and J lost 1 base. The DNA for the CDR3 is TGTGCCAGCAGAGGACAGGGTCATGCCAAAAACATTCAGTACTTC. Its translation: CASRGQGHAKNIQYF.

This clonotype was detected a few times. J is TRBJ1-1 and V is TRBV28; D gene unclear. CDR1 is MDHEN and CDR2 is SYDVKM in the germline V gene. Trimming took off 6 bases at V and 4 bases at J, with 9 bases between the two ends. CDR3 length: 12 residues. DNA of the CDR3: TGTGCCAGCAGCTCGTACAGCACTGAAGCTTTCTTT. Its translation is CASSSYSTEAFF.

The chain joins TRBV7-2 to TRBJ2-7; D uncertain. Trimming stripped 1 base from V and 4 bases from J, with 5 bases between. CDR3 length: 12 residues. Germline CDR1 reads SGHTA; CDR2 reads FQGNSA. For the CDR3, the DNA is TGTACCAGCAGCTTAGGGCTTTACGAGCAGTACTTC. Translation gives CTSSLGLYEQYF.

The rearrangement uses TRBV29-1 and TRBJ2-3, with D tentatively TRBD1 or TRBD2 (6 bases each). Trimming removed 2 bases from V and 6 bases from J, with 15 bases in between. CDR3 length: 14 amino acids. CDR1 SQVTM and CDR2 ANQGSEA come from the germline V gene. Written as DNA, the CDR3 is TGCAGCGTTGAACCACAGGGCGCGGGGGATACGCAGTATTTT. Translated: CSVEPQGAGDTQYF.

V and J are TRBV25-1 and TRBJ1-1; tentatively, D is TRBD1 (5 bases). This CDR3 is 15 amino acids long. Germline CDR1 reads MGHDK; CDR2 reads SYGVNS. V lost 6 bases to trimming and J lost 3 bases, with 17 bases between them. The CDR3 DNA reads TGTGCCAGCAGCAGCTCCGGGTTAGGGGACACTGAAGCTTTCTTT. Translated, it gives CASSSSGLGDTEAFF.